Presented here are 6 T cell receptor beta chains from one specimen sequenced in a study of cytomegalovirus exposure and HLA in healthy donors. Sequencing was performed with immunoSEQ multiplex PCR; in TCRdb, only in-frame clones are kept and a portion is missing. The table records 150,000 to 200,000 clones, approximately 96% of them present only once. The sequencing sample was made of PBMCs. The receptors were gathered from a woman in her late teens or twenties in good health and CMV-seronegative.

This clone was counted once. The chain couples TRBV7-2 to TRBJ2-2; 8 bases are shared with TRBD1. This CDR3 comprises 16 residues. V trimming: 6 bases; J trimming: 7 bases; junction bases outside the gene matches: 13. In germline, CDR1 is SGHTA, CDR2 FQGNSA. CDR3 bases: TGTGCCAGCAGACCCCCGGCAGGGGGCTGGGACGGGGAGCTGTTTTTT. Amino acids: CASRPPAGGWDGELFF.

This clone was detected once. Here the CDR3 reads CASSSLSGANVLTF. CDR3 DNA: TGTGCCAGCAGTTCCCTCTCTGGGGCCAACGTCCTGACTTTC. V and J are TRBV27 and TRBJ2-6; unclear D gene. The germline V and J ends were trimmed by 4 bases and 0 bases, with 4 bases remaining between them. The CDR3 has 14 amino acids. Germline-derived CDR1 and CDR2 are MNHEY and SMNVEV (reference sequence).

The chain couples TRBV5-1 to TRBJ2-5; 7 bases align to TRBD1. With V trimmed by 2 bases and J by 0 bases, 4 bases remained unmatched. The CDR3 is 15 amino acids. Germline assignment: CDR1 SGHRS and CDR2 YFSETQ. In nucleotides, the CDR3 is TGCGCCAGCAGCTTCGGTGACAGGGACCAAGAGACCCAGTACTTC. Its protein is CASSFGDRDQETQYF.

The V and J genes are TRBV6-1 and TRBJ1-2; D perhaps matches TRBD1 (5 bases). This CDR3 has 17 amino acids. V shed 0 bases and J shed 1 base, with 15 bases lying between them. Looked up from germline, CDR1 is MNHNS and CDR2 is SASEGT. The DNA of the CDR3 is TGTGCCAGCAGTGAAGCGCGTCGAGGCGGGGGTAACTATGGCTACACCTTC. Amino acid sequence: CASSEARRGGGNYGYTF.

The chain carries TRBV13 and TRBJ2-7; TRBD1 matches at 10 bases. After removal of 5 bases from V and 5 bases from J, the junction contained 6 bases not matched to a gene. The CDR3 totals 14 residues. CDR1 is PRHDT, CDR2 FYEKMQ, per germline (reference sequence). CDR3: CASSLRDRGHEQYF. The CDR3 DNA sequence: TGTGCCAGCAGCCTCCGGGACAGGGGCCACGAGCAGTACTTC.

This rearrangement joins TRBV18 to TRBJ2-2; D is possibly TRBD1 (5 bases). V was cut by 2 bases and J by 2 bases, with 12 bases left in between. The CDR3 totals 16 residues. The germline V gene has CDR1 KGHSH and CDR2 LQKENI. This chain's CDR3 is CASSPSTVVNTGELFF. As DNA, the CDR3 is TGTGCCAGCTCACCATCGACAGTGGTTAACACCGGGGAGCTGTTTTTT.